This T cell receptor (beta chain) was recovered during a study of cytomegalovirus exposure and HLA in healthy donors (dated 2017 in TCRdb). As for the study more broadly: According to an earlier analysis of a few hundred of the donors, 150 million to 200 million T cells yielded some 120 million unique TCR beta sequences and 276 Gb of sequence data. All discovery cohort repertoires had been generated on a single sequencing platform. To predict cytomegalovirus infection status, the study combined high-throughput TCR immunosequencing, statistical association of individual TCRs with disease status, and machine learning. The study profiled the T cell repertoires of 666 subjects by immunosequencing and related them to cytomegalovirus serostatus. Alongside the repertoire data, information on donor age, sex, ethnicity and CMV serostatus was compiled. Besides the first cohort of approximately 710 subjects, a separate validation cohort made up of roughly 120 different subjects was used. On average, roughly 250,000 unique TCR beta nucleotide sequences were sequenced per donor among 398 genotyped donors of the cohort, with 15% to 20% of those sequences being non-productive. Roughly 320 gigabases of sequencing data and about 92 million unique TCR sequences made up an early release that covered approximately 620 HLA-typed donors. In the later analysis, no new phenotypic data were used to find candidate immune exposures; instead, reliance was placed on TCR beta sequences and their occurrence across donors. Both class I and class II loci were covered by HLA typing, at four-digit resolution. The study was designed to test whether signatures of past pathogen exposure could be identified by cataloging public T cell receptors. The genetic ancestry cluster associated with self-reported Caucasian donors included about 84% of the roughly 390 genotyped donors. In a later genetic analysis, genome-wide SNP genotypes for about 65% of the roughly 670 donors were used, and that subset was treated as a discovery cohort. To study patterns of TCR occurrence, a later analysis re-analyzed previously published TCR beta repertoires from 550 to 800 donors and added high-resolution HLA genotyping. An earlier analysis of 500 to 650 of the donors applied high-throughput TCR beta sequencing to assess whether each TCR beta V gene segment acted as functional or pseudogenic. Because of strong linkage in the cohort, 5 or 6 DR-DQ haplotypes were treated as single units for association and clustering. The number of donors typed differed by locus, with roughly 620-630 for A, B, C, DRB1 and DQB1, more than 500 for DQA1, approximately 580 for DPA1, and some 450 for DPB1.

This clone was counted a few times. Its antigen is currently not known. The record has no base qualities; no much larger clone is one base away. Libraries were prepared through the immunoSEQ multiplex PCR assay. The multiplex PCR relied on a mix of 60 forward primers for TCR Vbeta segments and 13 reverse primers for TCR Jbeta segments. Amplification of the CDR3 region of rearranged TCR beta genes was performed with a multiplex PCR assay on genomic DNA. The amplified TCR beta libraries were sequenced on the Illumina HiSeq System as 87-base-pair reads. The original methods were these. Across the 670 or so repertoires, a later analysis counted 80 million or so unique TCR beta chains, roughly 11 million of which were shared by at least two donors. Raw reads were error-corrected and collapsed into unique sequences by a nearest-neighbor algorithm in which closely related sequences were merged to remove PCR and sequencing errors. CDR3 sequences were aligned to IMGT reference sequences to assign V, D and J gene segments. For a sequence to be retained, a match of at least six nucleotides to both a V gene segment and a J gene segment was required. A rearrangement was called productive if the CDR3 had no stop codons and remained in frame with V and J, and every other rearrangement was called non-productive. Following IMGT convention, CDR3 was defined as the stretch from the second conserved V-encoded cysteine up to the conserved J-encoded phenylalanine. In an earlier analysis of around 570 of the donors, sequences lacking an unambiguous match to a single V gene segment were excluded. An earlier analysis of some 610 of the donors called V segments functional above 56.7% productive rearrangements and segregating when the between-donor standard deviation exceeded 5%. A statistical classification framework was built to diagnose cytomegalovirus status from the catalog of TCR beta chain sequences. In a later analysis, V and J genes were assigned by comparing TCR nucleotide sequences against IMGT/GENE-DB human TR gene sequences. In a later analysis, CDR3 sequences and most-parsimonious VDJ recombination scenarios were assigned using the TCRdist pipeline. In a later analysis, every TCR beta chain was defined by the combination of its CDR3 amino acid sequence and its V-gene family, and reads without a unique V-gene family were dropped. To address suspected cross-contamination and a sequencing artifact, a later analysis removed roughly 580 highly shared, low-generation-probability nucleotide sequences. A later analysis calculated a clonal expansion index for each public chain from normalized within-repertoire ranks of inferred template counts. A later analysis computed generation probabilities with a VDJ recombination model fitted to out-of-frame rearrangements, and checked the results against IGoR. In a later analysis, hypergeometric tests were used to score TCR-TCR, TCR-HLA and TCR-CMV co-occurrence, with a repertoire-size bias correction applied to TCR pairs. A later analysis estimated false discovery rates by permuting HLA or CMV assignments 20 times. In a later analysis, co-occurring TCRs were grouped using DBSCAN, with TCRdist sequence similarity added in when clustering inside HLA-allele-positive subsets. Repertoires with fewer than 30,000 or more than 120,000 public chains were left out of co-occurrence clustering, as were about 5 repertoires with anomalous nucleotide sharing. This immuneACCESS table, as held by TCRdb, lists in-frame sequences with V and J called but not all clones. Of the missing ones, under half trace to an unresolved V gene in checked studies; the others have no known cause. That table is the source of V, J and clone size, and D and trimming were worked out from the DNA. The sample has tens of thousands of clones on record, around 74% of them singletons. Of the sample, 22% is held by the ten largest clones.

The cohort comprised some 680 healthy bone marrow donors. Cohort members were all nominally healthy when sampled, although unrecorded immune exposures were likely present. The donor was CMV seropositive and was included in the group of 270 or so seropositive cohort members. Every donor gave a peripheral blood sample, and the peripheral blood mononuclear cells from that sample were used for TCR beta sequencing. The Qiagen DNeasy Blood Extraction Kit was used to extract genomic DNA from the blood cell samples. The germline V gene provides CDR1 SGHRS and CDR2 YFSETQ. Trimming leaves V shorter by 4 bases and J shorter by 4 bases, with the junction holding 6 bases beyond the gene matches. Including the terminal cysteine and phenylalanine, the CDR3 comprises 14 residues. The entry retains the CDR3 DNA only, 42 bases that are in frame from base 1. General study outcomes and caveats: Strong co-occurrence of HLA alleles, especially DR and DQ, made assigning TCR associations to individual alleles difficult. A further reported finding was that TCR beta sequences accurately predicted the HLA-A and HLA-B alleles for most subjects in the first cohort. A later analysis found that TCR association rates varied across HLA loci, with DRB1 alleles showing the most associated TCRs and HLA-C alleles the fewest. A cluster of highly shared sequence variants was judged likely to represent a technical artifact of the sequencing pipeline. In a later genetic analysis, fewer N-insertions in productive TCRs were reported among donors in an Asian-associated ancestry cluster than the approximately 670-donor mean. Correlated functional status among segregating V segments might reflect linkage disequilibrium, but an unknown experimental factor could not be ruled out. A later genetic analysis associated a missense DCLRE1C variant with V-gene and J-gene trimming of TCR beta chains, and an independent cohort replicated the association. A later analysis associated about 17,000 TCR beta sequences with specific HLA alleles at a false discovery rate of 0.05. Across donors, most TCR sequences were observed very rarely, whereas some public TCRs were present in many individuals. In an earlier analysis of more than 450 of the donors, most TCR beta V segments were observed in productive rearrangements about 90% or about 30% of the time, broadly matching IMGT annotations. Because counts were too low, some 17 rarely observed V segments, including chromosome 9 orphons, were left out of the earlier analysis of 500 to 750 of the donors. Immune exposure information for the cohort was limited to CMV serostatus. Most CMV-associated TCR beta chains appeared to be HLA-restricted in a later analysis, and the HLA associations seemed to be driven largely by CMV exposure. The classifier was reported to diagnose cytomegalovirus status with high specificity and sensitivity in both the original cohort and the validation cohort. Several of the top co-occurrence clusters appeared to be linked to parvovirus B19, influenza, CMV and Epstein-Barr virus, according to a later analysis. In vitro tests confirmed that a few of the cytomegalovirus-associated TCR beta chains recognize cytomegalovirus antigens. According to the authors, the approach could potentially be generalized to other disease states and immunological phenotypes. In this cohort, only TCR beta chains were sequenced, and detectable features were limited by the absence of alpha or paired-chain data. A later analysis found that HLA-associated TCR beta chains were more clonally expanded and had lower generation probabilities than equally common non-associated chains. Some IMGT-functional V segments, including TRBV6-2 and TRBV6-3, could not be distinguished by the 87-base-pair reads and were therefore excluded. The presence/absence analyses assumed that sequencing depth was roughly uniform across donors, and that assumption may not be true. A total of fewer than 200 TCR beta chains were listed by the study as associated with cytomegalovirus. HLA typing was unavailable for some donors at each locus, so association tests used only the typed subset.

The V gene is TRBV5-1 and the J gene is TRBJ2-5; 8 nucleotides in the junction match TRBD1. The sample comprised PBMCs. The sequence came from a woman in her twenties or thirties in good health and CMV-seropositive. The CDR3 has the sequence CASSVAGGLETQYF. In nucleotides, the sequence is TGCGCCAGCAGCGTGGCAGGGGGCTTAGAGACCCAGTACTTC.